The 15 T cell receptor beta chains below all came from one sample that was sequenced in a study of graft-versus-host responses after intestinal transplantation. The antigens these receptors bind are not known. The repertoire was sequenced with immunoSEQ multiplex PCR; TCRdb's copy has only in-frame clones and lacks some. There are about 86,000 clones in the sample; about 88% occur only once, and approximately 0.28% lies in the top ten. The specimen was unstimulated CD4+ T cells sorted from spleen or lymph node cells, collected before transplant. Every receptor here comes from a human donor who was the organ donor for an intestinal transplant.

CDR3 coding DNA: TGTGCCAGCAGTCCCGGGGACGAGCAGTACTTC. Residues: CASSPGDEQYF. This chain connects TRBV28 to TRBJ2-7; TRBD2 might be the D (5 bases). Germline V gene data show CDR1 as MDHEN and CDR2 as SYDVKM. Between the trimmed V and J ends, which lost 5 bases and 5 bases, there was a span of 7 bases. This CDR3 region has 11 residues.

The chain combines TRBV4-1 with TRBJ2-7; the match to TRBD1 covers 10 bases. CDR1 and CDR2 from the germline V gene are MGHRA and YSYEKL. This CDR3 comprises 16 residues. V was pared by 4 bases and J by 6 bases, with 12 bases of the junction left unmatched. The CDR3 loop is CASSPDPTGGRSEQYF. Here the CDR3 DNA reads TGCGCCAGCAGCCCAGACCCGACAGGGGGCCGGAGCGAGCAGTACTTC.

This chain's CDR3 is CASSPSLLSNTGELFF. The CDR3 DNA reads as TGTGCCAGCTCACCAAGTCTTCTATCCAACACCGGGGAGCTGTTTTTT. The chain uses TRBV18 and TRBJ2-2, with no clear D. V was clipped by 2 bases and J by 2 bases, with 12 bases between them. The V gene's germline CDR1 is KGHSH and CDR2 LQKENI. The CDR3 length is 16 residues.

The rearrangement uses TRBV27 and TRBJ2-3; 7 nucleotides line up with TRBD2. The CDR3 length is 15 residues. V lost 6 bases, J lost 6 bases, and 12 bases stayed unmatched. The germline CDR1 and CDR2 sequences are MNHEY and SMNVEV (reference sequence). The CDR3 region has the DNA TGTGCCAGCAGACCGGCGGGGGTAAAAACGGATACGCAGTATTTT. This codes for CASRPAGVKTDTQYF.

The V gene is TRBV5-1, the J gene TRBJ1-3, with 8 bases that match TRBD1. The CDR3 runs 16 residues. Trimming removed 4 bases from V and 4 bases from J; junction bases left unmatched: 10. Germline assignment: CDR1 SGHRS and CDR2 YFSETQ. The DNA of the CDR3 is TGCGCCAGCAGCCCATCGCCGACAGGGGTCGGAAACACCATATATTTT. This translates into CASSPSPTGVGNTIYF.

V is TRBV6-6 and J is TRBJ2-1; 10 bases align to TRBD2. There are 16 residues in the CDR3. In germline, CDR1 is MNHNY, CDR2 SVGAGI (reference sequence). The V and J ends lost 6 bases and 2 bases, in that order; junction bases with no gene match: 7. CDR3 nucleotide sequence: TGTGCCAGCAGAACCATAGCGGGGGGACCCTACAATGAGCAGTTCTTC. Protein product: CASRTIAGGPYNEQFF.

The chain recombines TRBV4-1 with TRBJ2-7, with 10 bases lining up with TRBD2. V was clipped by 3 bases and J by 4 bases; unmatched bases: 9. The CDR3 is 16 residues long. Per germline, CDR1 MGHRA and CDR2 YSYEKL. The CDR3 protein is CASSQVTSGRPYEQYF. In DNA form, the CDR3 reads TGCGCCAGCAGCCAGGTGACTAGCGGGCGGCCGTACGAGCAGTACTTC.

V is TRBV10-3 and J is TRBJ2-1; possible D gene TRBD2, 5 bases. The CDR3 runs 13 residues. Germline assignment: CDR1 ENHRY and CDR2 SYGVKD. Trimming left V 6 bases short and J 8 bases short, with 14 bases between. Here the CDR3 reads CAIREDSVDEQFF. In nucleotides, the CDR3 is TGTGCCATCAGGGAGGATTCGGTCGATGAGCAGTTCTTC.

The CDR3 region is CASSSDNEQFF. CDR3 nucleotide sequence: TGTGCCAGCAGCTCAGACAATGAGCAGTTCTTC. The chain has TRBV5-6 and TRBJ2-1; no reliable D call. The germline CDR1 and CDR2 sequences are SGHDT and YYEEEE. CDR3 size: 11 residues. Trimming removed 3 bases at V and 5 bases at J, with 3 bases between.

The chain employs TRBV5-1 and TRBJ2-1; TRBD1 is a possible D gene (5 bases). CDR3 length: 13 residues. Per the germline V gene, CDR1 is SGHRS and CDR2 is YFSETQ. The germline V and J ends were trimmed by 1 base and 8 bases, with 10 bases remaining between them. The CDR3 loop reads CASSLPGLDEQFF. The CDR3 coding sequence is TGCGCCAGCAGCTTGCCAGGGTTGGATGAGCAGTTCTTC.

CDR3 sequence (DNA): TGTGCCAGCTCCCCGCTAGCGGGAGGTCCCTACGAGCAGTACTTC. Amino acid sequence: CASSPLAGGPYEQYF. The rearrangement uses TRBV18 and TRBJ2-7; 11 nucleotides match TRBD2. The germline CDR1 and CDR2 sequences are KGHSH and LQKENI. Unmatched junction bases numbered 6, after V lost 6 bases and J lost 2 bases. The CDR3 is 15 residues long.

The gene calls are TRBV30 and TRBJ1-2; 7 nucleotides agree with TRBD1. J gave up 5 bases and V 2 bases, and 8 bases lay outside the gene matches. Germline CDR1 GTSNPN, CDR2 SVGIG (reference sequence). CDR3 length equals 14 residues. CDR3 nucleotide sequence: TGTGCCTGGAGTAGACAGACAGGGAGTTATGGCTACACCTTC. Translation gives CAWSRQTGSYGYTF.

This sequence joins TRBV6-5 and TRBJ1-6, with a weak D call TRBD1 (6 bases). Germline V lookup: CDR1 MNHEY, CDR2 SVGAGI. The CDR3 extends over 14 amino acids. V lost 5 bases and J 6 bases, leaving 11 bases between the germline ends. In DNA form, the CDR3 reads TGTGCCAGCAGTGAAGGGGGGGGTAATTCACCCCTCCACTTT. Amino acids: CASSEGGGNSPLHF.

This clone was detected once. CDR3 loop: CASSSRGNSNEQFF. CDR3 bases: TGTGCCAGCAGCAGCAGGGGTAATAGCAATGAGCAGTTCTTC. The chain carries TRBV7-8 and TRBJ2-1, with D perhaps TRBD1 (6 bases). The germline V and J ends were trimmed by 5 bases and 6 bases, with 14 bases remaining between them. This CDR3 is 14 amino acids long. Germline CDR1 is SGHVS and CDR2 is FQNEAQ.

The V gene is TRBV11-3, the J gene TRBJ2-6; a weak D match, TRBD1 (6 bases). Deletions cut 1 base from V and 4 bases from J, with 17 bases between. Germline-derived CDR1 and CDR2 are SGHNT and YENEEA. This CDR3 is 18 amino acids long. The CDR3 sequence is CASSLGYQGRTGANVLTF. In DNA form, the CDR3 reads TGTGCCAGCAGCTTAGGGTACCAGGGGCGCACGGGGGCCAACGTCCTGACTTTC.